This passage covers 32 T cell receptor beta chains from one sample sequenced in a study of cytomegalovirus exposure and HLA in healthy donors. TCRdb's copy holds only in-frame clones and misses some; the assay was immunoSEQ multiplex PCR. The sample lists some 210,000 clones; 87% were seen once. Input material: PBMCs. These receptors all stem from a woman under 30 in good health and CMV-seropositive.

In this sample, this clone turned up once. V usage is TRBV18 and J usage is TRBJ2-6, with D maybe TRBD1 (6 bases). Trimming stripped 4 bases from V and 10 bases from J, with 8 bases between. CDR3 length equals 12 residues. In germline, CDR1 is KGHSH, CDR2 LQKENI. The CDR3 nucleotides read TGTGCCAGCTCACAGGACAGTAACGTCCTGACTTTC. Translated: CASSQDSNVLTF.

The chain uses TRBV30 and TRBJ2-3; 7 nucleotides match TRBD1. The CDR3 contains 15 residues. Germline V gives CDR1 GTSNPN, CDR2 SVGIG (reference sequence). The V segment lost 1 base and the J segment 0 bases; nucleotides outside the gene matches: 4. This CDR3 is CAWSGDRASTDTQYF. The CDR3 bases are TGTGCCTGGAGTGGAGACAGGGCCAGCACAGATACGCAGTATTTT.

This chain uses TRBV7-6 with TRBJ1-1; D is uncertain. The germline V gene encodes CDR1 SGHVS and CDR2 FNYEAQ. CDR3 size: 13 residues. With 1 base removed from V and 3 bases from J, the gap between germline ends came to 6 bases. The CDR3, as DNA: TGTGCCAGCAGCTTAGTTCAGGACACTGAAGCTTTCTTT. This sequence encodes CASSLVQDTEAFF. Combining the CDR3 with reference TRBV7-6 and TRBJ1-1 gives the whole variable domain GAGVSQSPRYKVTKRGQDVALRCDPISGHVSLYWYRQALGQGPEFLTYFNYEAQQDKSGLPNDRFSAERPEGSISTLTIQRTEQRDSAMYRCASSLVQDTEAFFGQGTRLTVV.

CDR3 DNA sequence: TGTGCCAGCAGCCGGGGACAGGGGGCAGACTATGGCTACACCTTC. This sequence encodes CASSRGQGADYGYTF. The V gene is TRBV11-2, the J gene TRBJ1-2; 12 bases fit TRBD1. CDR1 is SGHAT, CDR2 FQNNGV, per germline. The CDR3 covers 15 residues. V trimming: 5 bases; J trimming: 3 bases; junction bases outside the gene matches: 4.

This chain connects TRBV19 to TRBJ2-7; TRBD1 matches 8 bases. There are 14 residues in the CDR3. V trimming: 5 bases; J trimming: 0 bases; junction bases outside the gene matches: 3. Germline V gives CDR1 LNHDA, CDR2 SQIVND (reference sequence). The CDR3 DNA reads TGTGCCAGTAGTTACAGGGGGGACTCCTACGAGCAGTACTTC. This translates into CASSYRGDSYEQYF.

This chain joins TRBV9 and TRBJ2-1; 9 bases line up with TRBD2. CDR3 length: 15 amino acids. Germline V lookup: CDR1 SGDLS, CDR2 YYNGEE. The V and J ends lost 2 bases and 3 bases, in that order; junction bases with no gene match: 3. The CDR3 DNA sequence: TGTGCCAGCAGCGTGGGTAGCGGGAGCTACAATGAGCAGTTCTTC. Translating gives CASSVGSGSYNEQFF.

The chain couples TRBV27 to TRBJ1-5; no definite D call. V lost 5 bases to trimming and J lost 2 bases, with 7 bases between them. The CDR3 extends over 13 amino acids. Germline CDR1 and CDR2: MNHEY and SMNVEV (reference sequence). The CDR3 coding sequence is TGTGCCAGCAGTCCCCAGGGCAATCAGCCCCAGCATTTT. It specifies CASSPQGNQPQHF.

The chain uses TRBV29-1 and TRBJ1-4, with 8 bases fitting TRBD1. The CDR3 extends over 14 amino acids. The V and J ends lost 6 bases and 7 bases, in that order; junction bases with no gene match: 10. The germline V gene has CDR1 SQVTM and CDR2 ANQGSEA. The CDR3 reads CSVATGGTGEKLFF. Here the CDR3 DNA reads TGCAGCGTGGCCACAGGGGGTACGGGTGAAAAACTGTTTTTT.

J is TRBJ1-2 and V is TRBV5-1; TRBD1 agrees at 12 bases. This CDR3 spans 15 amino acids. The trim removed 4 bases at V and 7 bases at J, leaving 8 bases unmatched. From germline, CDR1 is SGHRS and CDR2 YFSETQ. The CDR3: CASSPTGTGGIGYTF. CDR3 bases: TGCGCCAGCAGCCCCACCGGGACAGGGGGCATTGGCTACACCTTC.

The chain couples TRBV9 to TRBJ2-7; 12 nucleotides match TRBD2. The V segment lost 3 bases and the J segment 6 bases; nucleotides outside the gene matches: 16. CDR1 and CDR2 from the germline V gene are SGDLS and YYNGEE. This CDR3 has 18 residues. The CDR3 reads CASSATTTRLAGDTEQYF. As DNA, the CDR3 is TGTGCCAGCAGCGCTACCACCACTAGACTAGCGGGAGACACCGAGCAGTACTTC.

The chain has TRBV29-1 and TRBJ2-7, with 7 bases identical to TRBD2. Unmatched junction bases numbered 17, after V lost 7 bases and J lost 5 bases. The germline gives CDR1 SQVTM, CDR2 ANQGSEA. The CDR3 runs to 15 residues. The CDR3 here is CSGGGTYRRVDEQYF. The CDR3 bases are TGCAGCGGGGGGGGGACTTACAGGAGGGTTGACGAGCAGTACTTC.

The chain employs TRBV5-4 and TRBJ2-7; 9 nucleotides line up with TRBD1. CDR3 length: 15 amino acids. Germline CDR1 SGHNT, CDR2 YYREEE (reference sequence). V lost 3 bases, J lost 4 bases, and 8 bases stayed unmatched. CDR3 bases: TGTGCCAGCAGCTCTCTTGGGACAGGGACTTACGAGCAGTACTTC. Amino acids: CASSSLGTGTYEQYF.

The chain employs TRBV7-3 and TRBJ2-1; 9 bases are shared with TRBD2. Germline V gene lookup returns CDR1 SGHTA and CDR2 FQGTGA. The CDR3 length is 16 residues. V trimming: 5 bases; J trimming: 2 bases; junction bases outside the gene matches: 7. CDR3 bases: TGTGCCAGCAGCCCGAGGACTAGCGTGGCCTACAATGAGCAGTTCTTC. The encoded protein is CASSPRTSVAYNEQFF.

V and J are TRBV28 and TRBJ2-7; TRBD1 agrees at 7 bases. This CDR3 is built from 14 residues. The germline gives CDR1 MDHEN, CDR2 SYDVKM. V lost 6 bases and J lost 2; bases outside the gene matches: 7. The DNA of the CDR3 is TGTGCCAGCAGCCGTACACAGGGGACCTACGAGCAGTACTTC. Its translation is CASSRTQGTYEQYF.

The rearrangement joins TRBV2 to TRBJ2-2; 7 nucleotides line up with TRBD2. CDR3 length: 14 residues. V lost 8 bases to trimming and J lost 1 base; unmatched junction nucleotides: 4. CDR1 and CDR2 (germline): SNHLY, FYNNEI. The CDR3: CASGASGNTGELFF. In nucleotides, the CDR3 is TGTGCCAGCGGGGCTAGCGGGAACACCGGGGAGCTGTTTTTT.

This rearrangement joins TRBV11-3 to TRBJ2-1; 10 positions agree with TRBD2. The CDR3 has 15 amino acids. Germline CDR1 and CDR2: SGHNT and YENEEA. The V gene end was trimmed by 4 bases and the J gene end by 3 bases; junction bases not matched to a gene: 3. The CDR3 spells CASSSPSGSYNEQFF. Here the CDR3 DNA reads TGTGCCAGCAGCTCGCCTAGCGGGAGCTACAATGAGCAGTTCTTC.

This chain uses TRBV30 with TRBJ2-2, with a weak D call TRBD2 (5 bases). The CDR3 extends over 20 amino acids. From germline, CDR1 is GTSNPN and CDR2 SVGIG (reference sequence). V was pared by 3 bases and J by 0 bases, with 26 bases between. CDR3 nucleotide sequence: TGTGCCTGGAGAGGCCGGGCCGGAGGACGTCGTGCAACGAACACCGGGGAGCTGTTTTTT. Amino acids: CAWRGRAGGRRATNTGELFF.

The J gene is TRBJ1-3, the V gene TRBV2, with D possibly TRBD1 on 6 matching bases. The CDR3 runs 14 residues. The V end was cut by 5 bases, the J end by 2 bases, with 10 bases between. Germline CDR1 is SNHLY and CDR2 is FYNNEI. The CDR3 DNA follows: TGTGCCAGCAGTCAGGACAGCCCTGGAAACACCATATATTTT. The encoded protein is CASSQDSPGNTIYF.

CDR3 DNA sequence: TGTGCCAGTAGAACGGACAGGGGCTATCAGCCCCAGCATTTT. As protein: CASRTDRGYQPQHF. This chain uses TRBV19 with TRBJ1-5, with 9 nucleotides matching TRBD1. There are 14 residues in the CDR3. J gave up 5 bases and V 6 bases, and 5 bases lay outside the gene matches. Germline-derived CDR1 and CDR2 are LNHDA and SQIVND (reference sequence).

The chain uses TRBV4-1 and TRBJ2-2, with TRBD2 matching 7 bases. This CDR3 is built from 14 residues. V shed 4 bases, J shed 6 bases, and the junction held 5 bases outside the gene matches. CDR1 is MGHRA, CDR2 YSYEKL, per germline. CDR3 DNA sequence: TGCGCCAGCAGCCCCTGGGGGGGGGCCGGGGAGCTGTTTTTT. This translates into CASSPWGGAGELFF.

This chain connects TRBV28 to TRBJ1-4, with D hard to call. Deletions cut 2 bases from V and 0 bases from J, with 4 bases between. The CDR3 runs 14 residues. Looked up from germline, CDR1 is MDHEN and CDR2 is SYDVKM. CDR3 DNA: TGTGCCAGCAGTTTAACAGCAACTAATGAAAAACTGTTTTTT. It codes for CASSLTATNEKLFF.

V and J are TRBV5-4 and TRBJ2-5; the D gene is possibly TRBD1 (6 bases). Germline CDR1 SGHNT, CDR2 YYREEE (reference sequence). This CDR3 has 15 residues. Deletions cut 3 bases from V and 7 bases from J, with 19 bases between. CDR3 loop: CASSSFQGNGVTQYF. The CDR3 bases are TGTGCCAGCAGCTCCTTCCAGGGGAACGGCGTGACCCAGTACTTC.

V gene TRBV27 combines with J gene TRBJ2-1, with D perhaps TRBD2 (6 bases). Per the germline V gene, CDR1 is MNHEY and CDR2 is SMNVEV (reference sequence). The CDR3 is 15 amino acids. Trimming took off 0 bases at V and 6 bases at J, with 12 bases between the two ends. Here the CDR3 DNA reads TGTGCCAGCAGTTTATCGTCGTTCGGGAGCAATGAGCAGTTCTTC. This sequence encodes CASSLSSFGSNEQFF.

This chain uses TRBV15 with TRBJ2-1, with TRBD1 matching over 8 bases. The V gene's germline CDR1 is LNHNV and CDR2 YYDKDF (reference sequence). The CDR3 is made up of 13 amino acids. V dropped 1 base and J dropped 9; count of bases not matched to a gene: 2. Here the CDR3 DNA reads TGTGCCACCAGCAGAGCGGGACAGGTTGAGCAGTTCTTC. As protein: CATSRAGQVEQFF.

In its sample, this clone was seen a few times. The V call is TRBV10-2, the J call TRBJ2-2, with D possibly being TRBD2 (5 bases). The CDR3 spans 14 residues. Germline loops: CDR1 WSHSY, CDR2 SAAADI. V lost 3 bases to trimming and J lost 5 bases, with 10 bases between them. In DNA form, the CDR3 reads TGCGCCAGCAGTGAAGGGAGCAGGACCGGGGAGCTGTTTTTT. This encodes CASSEGSRTGELFF.

The chain combines TRBV13 with TRBJ2-1, with a tentative D call TRBD2 (5 bases). Trimming removed 6 bases at V and 5 bases at J, with 14 bases between. From germline, CDR1 is PRHDT and CDR2 FYEKMQ (reference sequence). This CDR3 has 14 residues. In DNA form, the CDR3 reads TGTGCCAGCAGGACGAGAGGGCCAGACAATGAGCAGTTCTTC. Protein product: CASRTRGPDNEQFF.

The chain links TRBV11-2 to TRBJ2-7; no clear D. The CDR3 has 15 residues. Trimming pared 4 bases from V and 2 bases from J, leaving 15 bases between. CDR1 and CDR2 (germline): SGHAT, FQNNGV. The CDR3 nucleotides are TGTGCCAGCAGCTCGGAAGGCGGCCCAGCCTACGAGCAGTACTTC. This encodes CASSSEGGPAYEQYF.

V gene TRBV28 combines with J gene TRBJ1-2, with 8 nucleotides matching TRBD1. V shed 6 bases, J shed 3 bases, and the junction held 6 bases outside the gene matches. CDR3 length equals 14 residues. Germline CDR1 reads MDHEN; CDR2 reads SYDVKM. Written as DNA, the CDR3 is TGTGCCAGCAGCAGGACAGGGTTTGACTATGGCTACACCTTC. As protein: CASSRTGFDYGYTF.

The gene calls are TRBV2 and TRBJ1-1, with 10 bases identical to TRBD1. The V and J ends lost 6 bases and 3 bases, in that order; junction bases with no gene match: 4. This CDR3 has 14 amino acids. In germline, CDR1 is SNHLY, CDR2 FYNNEI. The DNA of the CDR3 is TGTGCCAGCAGCCGACAGGGGGCGGACACTGAAGCTTTCTTT. Its protein is CASSRQGADTEAFF.

The rearrangement uses TRBV6-4 and TRBJ1-3, with 10 positions matching TRBD1. The CDR3 is 18 residues long. In germline, CDR1 is MRHNA, CDR2 SNTAGT. With 2 bases clipped from V and 2 bases from J, the junction kept 9 bases outside the gene matches. The CDR3: CASSDLGTGALAGNTIYF. The CDR3 nucleotides read TGTGCCAGCAGTGACCTCGGGACAGGGGCTCTCGCTGGAAACACCATATATTTT.

This clone came up once. This chain connects TRBV10-1 to TRBJ2-1; tentatively, D is TRBD2 (5 bases). The CDR3 has 15 amino acids. Germline loops: CDR1 WNHNN, CDR2 SYGVQD (reference sequence). V lost 2 bases, J lost 5 bases, and 13 bases lay in between. CDR3 region: CASSEDRTGHNEQFF. The CDR3 DNA follows: TGCGCCAGCAGTGAGGACCGGACTGGACACAATGAGCAGTTCTTC.

In its sample, this clone was seen a few times. This chain joins TRBV4-1 and TRBJ2-4, with D perhaps matching TRBD2 (6 bases). Germline V CDR1 and CDR2: MGHRA, YSYEKL. V was clipped by 4 bases and J by 8 bases, with 12 bases between them. This CDR3 has 13 amino acids. The DNA for the CDR3 is TGCGCCAGCAGCCTAAGAAGGGAGGACATTCAGTACTTC. This gives the protein CASSLRREDIQYF.